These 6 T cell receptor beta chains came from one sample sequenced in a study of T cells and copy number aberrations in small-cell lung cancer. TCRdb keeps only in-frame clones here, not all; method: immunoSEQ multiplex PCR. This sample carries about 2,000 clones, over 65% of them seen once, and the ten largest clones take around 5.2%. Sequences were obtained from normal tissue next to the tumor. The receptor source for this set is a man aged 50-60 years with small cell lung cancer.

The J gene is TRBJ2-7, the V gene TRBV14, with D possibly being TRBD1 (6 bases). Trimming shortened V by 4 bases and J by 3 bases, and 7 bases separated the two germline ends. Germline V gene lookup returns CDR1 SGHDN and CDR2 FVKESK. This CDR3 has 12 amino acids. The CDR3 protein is CASSLTGYEQYF. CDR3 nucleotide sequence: TGTGCCAGCAGCCTGACAGGCTACGAGCAGTACTTC.

CDR3 protein: CASSRIGAGDEQYF. The CDR3 DNA reads TGTGCCAGCTCTCGGATCGGGGCTGGAGACGAGCAGTACTTC. V is TRBV18 and J is TRBJ2-7; tentatively, D is TRBD1 or TRBD2 (5 bases each). The V and J ends lost 6 bases and 5 bases respectively, with 17 bases between them. The CDR3 totals 14 residues. The germline V gene encodes CDR1 KGHSH and CDR2 LQKENI. The full variable domain, its missing parts supplied by reference TRBV18 and TRBJ2-7, is NAGVMQNPRHLVRRRGQEARLRCSPMKGHSHVYWYRQLPEEGLKFMVYLQKENIIDESGMPKERFSAEFPKEGPSILRIQQVVRGDSAAYFCASSRIGAGDEQYFGPGTRLTVT.

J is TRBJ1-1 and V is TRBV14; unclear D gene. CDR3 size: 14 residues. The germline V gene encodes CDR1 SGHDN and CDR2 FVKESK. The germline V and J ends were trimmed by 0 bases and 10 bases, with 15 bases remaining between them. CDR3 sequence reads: CASSQDHPVGRAFF. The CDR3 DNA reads TGTGCCAGCAGCCAAGATCATCCGGTGGGTCGAGCTTTCTTT. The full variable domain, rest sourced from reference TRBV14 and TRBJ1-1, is EAGVTQFPSHSVIEKGQTVTLRCDPISGHDNLYWYRRVMGKEIKFLLHFVKESKQDESGMPNNRFLAERTGGTYSTLKVQPAELEDSGVYFCASSQDHPVGRAFFGQGTRLTVV.

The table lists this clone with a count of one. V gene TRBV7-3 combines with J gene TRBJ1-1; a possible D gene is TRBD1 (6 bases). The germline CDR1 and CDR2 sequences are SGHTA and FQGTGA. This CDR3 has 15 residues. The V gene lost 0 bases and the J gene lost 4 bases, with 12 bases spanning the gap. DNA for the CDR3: TGTGCCAGCAGCTTAACCGGGGGGGCGGGCACTGAAGCTTTCTTT. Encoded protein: CASSLTGGAGTEAFF.

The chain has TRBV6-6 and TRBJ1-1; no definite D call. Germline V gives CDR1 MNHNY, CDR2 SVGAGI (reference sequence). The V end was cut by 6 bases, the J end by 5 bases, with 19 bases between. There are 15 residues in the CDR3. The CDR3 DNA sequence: TGTGCCAGCAGCACCGAAGACGGGGTGGGTACTGAAGCTTTCTTT. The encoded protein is CASSTEDGVGTEAFF.

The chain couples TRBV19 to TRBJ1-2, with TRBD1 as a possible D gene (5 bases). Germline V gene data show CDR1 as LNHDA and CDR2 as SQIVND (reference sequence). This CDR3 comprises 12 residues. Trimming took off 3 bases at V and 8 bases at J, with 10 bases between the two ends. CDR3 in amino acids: CASSIGGEGYTF. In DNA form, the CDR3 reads TGTGCCAGTAGTATCGGGGGGGAAGGCTACACCTTC.